Following are 22 T cell receptor beta chains from one sample sequenced in a study of blood T cell repertoires in COVID-19. Libraries were prepared by immunoSEQ multiplex PCR; TCRdb keeps only in-frame clonotypes and omits some of them. The data show 350,000 to 450,000 clones, with around nine tenths seen just once and 1.4% held by the top ten. Material for sequencing was PBMCs or T cells enriched from blood (not recorded which). These receptors all come from a woman between 18 and 29 years old who had been exposed to COVID-19.

V usage is TRBV6-5 and J usage is TRBJ2-7; D is perhaps TRBD2 (6 bases). Germline-derived CDR1 and CDR2 are MNHEY and SVGAGI. Trimming took 6 bases from V and 3 from J, leaving 18 bases between them. The CDR3 is made up of 15 amino acids. The DNA for the CDR3 is TGTGCCAGCAGCAGGACCCGGGACTCGAACTACGAGCAGTACTTC. The encoded protein is CASSRTRDSNYEQYF.

The CDR3 coding sequence is TGCGCCAGCAGCCGTCTCACAGGGCCAGGAAATCAGCCCCAGCATTTT. This translates into CASSRLTGPGNQPQHF. The chain recombines TRBV4-1 with TRBJ1-5; possibly TRBD1 for D (6 bases). Germline CDR1 is MGHRA and CDR2 is YSYEKL. The CDR3 loop spans 16 amino acids. V lost 4 bases to trimming and J lost 4 bases, with 17 bases between them.

This clone was seen only once. This sequence joins TRBV9 and TRBJ2-7; TRBD1 aligns across 10 bases. J lost 4 bases, V lost 4 bases, and 5 bases had no gene match. Germline CDR1 SGDLS, CDR2 YYNGEE. This CDR3 region has 14 residues. The CDR3 sequence is CASSPGQGEYEQYF. The CDR3 region has the DNA TGTGCCAGCAGCCCCGGACAGGGGGAGTACGAGCAGTACTTC.

This sequence joins TRBV4-1 and TRBJ2-7; the D is unclear. The CDR3 spans 14 residues. Per germline, CDR1 MGHRA and CDR2 YSYEKL. Trimming cost V 0 bases and J 2 bases, with 8 bases left between them. The CDR3 DNA reads as TGCGCCAGCAGCCAAGAGACTGTGACCTACGAGCAGTACTTC. Translated, it gives CASSQETVTYEQYF.

The CDR3 sequence is CATTLENTEAFF. The DNA of the CDR3 is TGTGCCACGACACTCGAGAACACTGAAGCTTTCTTT. The chain employs TRBV6-4 and TRBJ1-1; D ambiguous. Per the germline V gene, CDR1 is MRHNA and CDR2 is SNTAGT. This CDR3 contains 12 residues. V lost 10 bases to trimming and J lost 1 base, with 10 bases between them.

The V call is TRBV4-1, the J call TRBJ1-5; 7 bases align to TRBD1. The CDR3 has 16 residues. The V gene end was trimmed by 4 bases and the J gene end by 5 bases; junction bases not matched to a gene: 11. Germline CDR1 MGHRA, CDR2 YSYEKL. CDR3 sequence: CASSRQIDRVDQPQHF. The CDR3 nucleotides are TGCGCCAGCAGCCGACAGATTGACAGGGTCGATCAGCCCCAGCATTTT.

This chain links TRBV7-3 with TRBJ2-1; 11 nucleotides align to TRBD2. Trimming at V came to 5 bases and at J to 4 bases, leaving 4 bases not matched to a gene. The CDR3 loop spans 15 amino acids. Germline V lookup: CDR1 SGHTA, CDR2 FQGTGA. The CDR3 sequence is CASSTGLAVYNEQFF. As DNA, the CDR3 is TGTGCCAGCAGCACGGGACTAGCGGTATACAATGAGCAGTTCTTC.

This clone appeared a single time. The rearrangement uses TRBV5-8 and TRBJ2-6, with 7 nucleotides matching TRBD1. The J segment lost 0 bases and the V segment lost 4 bases, leaving 7 bases of the junction unmatched. The length of the CDR3 is 17 residues. Germline-derived CDR1 and CDR2 are SGHTS and YDEGEE. The CDR3, as DNA: TGTGCCAGCAGCGTGACGACAGGGTCCTCTGGGGCCAACGTCCTGACTTTC. Protein sequence: CASSVTTGSSGANVLTF.

The rearrangement links TRBV4-1 to TRBJ2-7; D gene ambiguous. CDR1 and CDR2 from the germline V gene are MGHRA and YSYEKL. The CDR3 has 14 amino acids. V was clipped by 4 bases and J by 3 bases, with 13 bases between them. In nucleotides, the CDR3 is TGCGCCAGCAGCCGTAGCAGTGCCATCTACGAGCAGTACTTC. Translated, it gives CASSRSSAIYEQYF.

This clone appeared once. This chain connects TRBV10-1 to TRBJ1-4, with 9 bases matching TRBD1. The germline gives CDR1 WNHNN, CDR2 SYGVQD (reference sequence). V lost 4 bases to trimming and J lost 8 bases; unmatched junction nucleotides: 5. The CDR3 has 14 residues. The CDR3 here is CASSVDRGREKLFF. CDR3 sequence (DNA): TGCGCCAGCAGTGTGGACAGGGGCCGAGAAAAACTGTTTTTT.

This clone was seen more than once but under ten times. CDR3 nucleotide sequence: TGCGCCAGCAGCTTAGGAGTGGGTTCGACTGGAAACACCATATATTTT. Translated, it gives CASSLGVGSTGNTIYF. The chain joins TRBV5-1 to TRBJ1-3, with unresolved D. CDR1 is SGHRS, CDR2 YFSETQ, per germline. The CDR3 is made up of 16 amino acids. The germline V and J ends were trimmed by 2 bases and 2 bases, with 14 bases remaining between them. Full variable domain (missing parts from reference TRBV5-1 and TRBJ1-3): KAGVTQTPRYLIKTRGQQVTLSCSPISGHRSVSWYQQTPGQGLQFLFEYFSETQRNKGNFPGRFSGRQFSNSRSEMNVSTLELGDSALYLCASSLGVGSTGNTIYFGEGSWLTVV.

The chain has TRBV6-6 and TRBJ1-1, with a possible D match to TRBD1 (6 bases). Trimming took 6 bases from V and 5 from J, leaving 13 bases between them. The length of the CDR3 is 13 residues. CDR1 is MNHNY, CDR2 SVGAGI, per germline (reference sequence). CDR3 in DNA: TGTGCCAGCAGCCCACAGGGATGGACTGAAGCTTTCTTT. This gives the protein CASSPQGWTEAFF.

The rearrangement joins TRBV18 to TRBJ2-5; 7 bases match TRBD2. V lost 0 bases to trimming and J lost 1 base; unmatched junction nucleotides: 2. The CDR3 has 15 residues. Germline V gene data show CDR1 as KGHSH and CDR2 as LQKENI. The CDR3 DNA reads as TGTGCCAGCTCACCACCAGGCGGGAGCCAAGAGACCCAGTACTTC. This translates into CASSPPGGSQETQYF.

Only a few counts were recorded for this clone. The V call is TRBV9, the J call TRBJ1-1; 7 bases fit TRBD1. Per the germline V gene, CDR1 is SGDLS and CDR2 is YYNGEE. The CDR3 is 14 amino acids. V lost 0 bases, J lost 5 bases, and 4 bases stayed unmatched. CDR3 in amino acids: CASSVEGGETEAFF. CDR3 nucleotide sequence: TGTGCCAGCAGCGTAGAAGGGGGCGAGACTGAAGCTTTCTTT. Full variable domain (missing parts from reference TRBV9 and TRBJ1-1): DSGVTQTPKHLITATGQRVTLRCSPRSGDLSVYWYQQSLDQGLQFLIQYYNGEERAKGNILERFSAQQFPDLHSELNLSSLELGDSALYFCASSVEGGETEAFFGQGTRLTVV.

This clone was observed once. The V and J genes are TRBV28 and TRBJ1-5; TRBD1 agrees at 8 bases. The CDR3 consists of 18 residues. Losses at the gene ends were 8 bases for V and 0 bases for J; bases not matched to a gene: 15. Germline values: CDR1 MDHEN, CDR2 SYDVKM. The CDR3 protein is CASEVRGQGRYSNQPQHF. The CDR3 region has the DNA TGTGCCAGCGAAGTACGTGGACAGGGACGATATAGCAATCAGCCCCAGCATTTT.

This chain joins TRBV7-9 and TRBJ1-3; unclear D gene. The germline CDR1 and CDR2 sequences are SEHNR and FQNEAQ (reference sequence). The CDR3 length is 13 residues. The CDR3 region is CVLPAGPGNTIYF. CDR3 in DNA: TGTGTCCTTCCAGCAGGTCCTGGAAACACCATATATTTT.

The CDR3 nucleotides read TGTGCCAGCAGCTTAGCGCATGTAGCGGGAGGGCCCTACGAGCAGTACTTC. Its protein product is CASSLAHVAGGPYEQYF. V is TRBV7-2 and J is TRBJ2-7; 11 bases agree with TRBD2. This CDR3 spans 17 amino acids. The germline CDR1 and CDR2 sequences are SGHTA and FQGNSA. Losses at the gene ends were 0 bases for V and 2 bases for J; bases not matched to a gene: 6.

V usage is TRBV3-1 (or the pseudogene TRBV3-2) and J usage is TRBJ1-5, with D tentatively TRBD1 (5 bases). The V end was cut by 1 base, the J end by 6 bases, with 10 bases between. In germline, CDR1 is LGHDT, CDR2 YNNKEL (reference sequence). The CDR3 consists of 14 residues. This CDR3 is CASSQAGQRQPQHF. DNA of the CDR3: TGTGCCAGCAGCCAAGCAGGGCAACGTCAGCCCCAGCATTTT.

The genes are TRBV29-1 and TRBJ2-7; 11 bases are a match to TRBD1. The germline CDR1 and CDR2 sequences are SQVTM and ANQGSEA. V was clipped by 6 bases and J by 3 bases; unmatched bases: 4. The CDR3 spans 13 residues. The CDR3 sequence: CSVAGQGVYEQYF. CDR3 DNA: TGCAGCGTAGCGGGACAGGGGGTCTACGAGCAGTACTTC.

The gene calls are TRBV24-1 and TRBJ2-1, with 11 bases fitting TRBD2. With V trimmed by 3 bases and J by 3 bases, 6 bases remained unmatched. The germline gives CDR1 KGHDR, CDR2 SFDVKD. The CDR3 has 17 residues. The CDR3 protein is CATSDPLAGGIYNEQFF. The CDR3 coding sequence is TGTGCCACCAGTGATCCTCTAGCGGGGGGTATCTACAATGAGCAGTTCTTC.

The sample holds one count of this clone. The chain joins TRBV28 to TRBJ2-3; 7 nucleotides align to TRBD1. The CDR3 is made up of 14 amino acids. J lost 5 bases, V lost 6 bases, and 8 bases had no gene match. The germline V gene has CDR1 MDHEN and CDR2 SYDVKM. The CDR3 protein is CASRPTGSEDTQYF. DNA of the CDR3: TGTGCCAGCAGACCGACAGGGTCTGAAGATACGCAGTATTTT.

The J gene is TRBJ1-2, the V gene TRBV3-1 (or the pseudogene TRBV3-2); TRBD1 agrees at 9 bases. This CDR3 comprises 15 residues. CDR1 is LGHDT and CDR2 is YNNKEL in the germline V gene (reference sequence). V gave up 2 bases and J gave up 2 bases; unmatched junction bases: 3. Written as DNA, the CDR3 is TGTGCCAGCAGCCAATGGACAGGGGCAAACTATGGCTACACCTTC. Its protein product is CASSQWTGANYGYTF.